Shown below are 17 T cell receptor beta chains from a single sample sequenced in a study of blood T cell repertoires in COVID-19. TCRdb's table, derived via immunoSEQ multiplex PCR, lists solely in-frame clones and lacks some. The data show about 270,000 clones, 88% seen once. Sequenced: peripheral blood. The receptors come from a man in his sixties who had recovered from COVID-19.

This sequence joins TRBV11-2 and TRBJ2-7; TRBD1 matches at 7 bases. CDR1 SGHAT and CDR2 FQNNGV come from the germline V gene. The CDR3 has 14 residues. With 3 bases clipped from V and 4 bases from J, the junction kept 6 bases outside the gene matches. CDR3 region: CASSFGQDKYEQYF. The DNA of the CDR3 is TGTGCCAGCAGCTTTGGACAGGATAAGTACGAGCAGTACTTC.

This chain uses TRBV5-1 with TRBJ2-4, with a possible D match to TRBD2 (7 bases). Looked up from germline, CDR1 is SGHRS and CDR2 is YFSETQ. The ends were cut back, 0 bases at V and 3 bases at J, with 10 bases in the middle. This CDR3 is built from 15 residues. CDR3 DNA: TGCGCCAGCAGCTTGGAAGGGGGGGTCAAAAACATTCAGTACTTC. It specifies CASSLEGGVKNIQYF.

The gene calls are TRBV4-1 and TRBJ2-7, with TRBD1 as a possible D gene (5 bases). V lost 4 bases to trimming and J lost 1 base, with 14 bases between them. This CDR3 is 15 amino acids long. CDR1 is MGHRA and CDR2 is YSYEKL in the germline V gene. The DNA for the CDR3 is TGCGCCAGCAGCCCCACCCTGGGGCCTTCCTACGAGCAGTACTTC. Amino acid sequence: CASSPTLGPSYEQYF.

The chain couples TRBV7-9 to TRBJ1-1; D is uncertain. The CDR3 covers 12 residues. Deletions cut 4 bases from V and 7 bases from J, with 10 bases between. Looked up from germline, CDR1 is SEHNR and CDR2 is FQNEAQ (reference sequence). CDR3 loop: CASSSVSIEAFF. The CDR3 DNA is TGTGCCAGCAGCTCGGTCTCGATTGAAGCTTTCTTT.

The CDR3 bases are TGTGCCAGCAGCGGGGGAGGTACGCAGTATTTT. Amino acids: CASSGGGTQYF. The V gene is TRBV9, the J gene TRBJ2-3, with a possible D match to TRBD2 (6 bases). The germline V gene encodes CDR1 SGDLS and CDR2 YYNGEE. The CDR3 is 11 amino acids. The V end lost 3 bases, the J end lost 8 bases, and 7 bases lay between the germline ends.

CDR3 DNA sequence: TGTGCCAGCAGCCAAGACTCCGCCACCTACGAGCAGTACTTC. This codes for CASSQDSATYEQYF. The chain couples TRBV5-4 to TRBJ2-7, with unresolved D. Trimming took off 4 bases at V and 2 bases at J, with 13 bases between the two ends. This CDR3 is 14 amino acids long. Germline V gene data show CDR1 as SGHNT and CDR2 as YYREEE (reference sequence).

The gene calls are TRBV10-3 and TRBJ2-5; D remains unclear. Germline V gene sequence: CDR1 ENHRY, CDR2 SYGVKD. V lost 10 bases and J lost 3, with 12 bases in between. This CDR3 has 12 residues. CDR3 residues: CATRVGEETQYF. DNA of the CDR3: TGTGCCACCCGGGTAGGAGAAGAGACCCAGTACTTC.

This rearrangement joins TRBV3-1 (or the pseudogene TRBV3-2) to TRBJ2-1; the match to TRBD2 covers 9 bases. CDR3 length equals 18 residues. Germline V CDR1 and CDR2: LGHDT, YNNKEL (reference sequence). V was pared by 1 base and J by 0 bases, with 7 bases of the junction left unmatched. The CDR3 sequence is CASSQGLAVISSYNEQFF. The DNA for the CDR3 is TGTGCCAGCAGCCAAGGACTAGCGGTTATTAGCTCCTACAATGAGCAGTTCTTC.

V and J are TRBV27 and TRBJ1-1; D unclear. The CDR3 spans 13 residues. V was trimmed by 7 bases and J by 1 base, leaving 10 bases between them. Germline V CDR1 and CDR2: MNHEY, SMNVEV (reference sequence). The CDR3 loop reads CASTPGRNTEAFF. For the CDR3, the DNA is TGTGCCAGCACCCCCGGTAGGAACACTGAAGCTTTCTTT.

The chain recombines TRBV5-4 with TRBJ1-1; weak D call: TRBD1 (6 bases). Deletions cut 0 bases from V and 5 bases from J, with 14 bases between. The germline V gene has CDR1 SGHNT and CDR2 YYREEE (reference sequence). The CDR3 totals 15 residues. The CDR3 loop is CASSLVGGAGTEAFF. The CDR3 DNA reads as TGTGCCAGCAGCTTGGTAGGGGGGGCCGGAACTGAAGCTTTCTTT.

The chain recombines TRBV9 with TRBJ2-7; TRBD2 aligns across 11 bases. Germline V CDR1 and CDR2: SGDLS, YYNGEE. This CDR3 comprises 14 residues. The ends lost 3 bases at V and 3 bases at J; junction bases unmatched: 2. CDR3 region: CASSAGLAGYEQYF. The DNA for the CDR3 is TGTGCCAGCAGCGCCGGACTAGCGGGCTACGAGCAGTACTTC.

This chain joins TRBV19 and TRBJ2-7, with 8 bases identical to TRBD2. Germline CDR1 reads LNHDA; CDR2 reads SQIVND (reference sequence). The CDR3 runs 15 residues. J lost 4 bases, V lost 3 bases, and 8 bases had no gene match. The CDR3 sequence: CASSISSGGRYEQYF. The CDR3 nucleotides read TGTGCCAGTAGTATTTCCAGCGGGGGCCGATACGAGCAGTACTTC.

The chain carries TRBV13 and TRBJ2-7; 7 bases match TRBD1. Losses at the gene ends were 3 bases for V and 2 bases for J; bases not matched to a gene: 7. Germline lookup yields CDR1 PRHDT and CDR2 FYEKMQ (reference sequence). The CDR3 is made up of 15 amino acids. CDR3 protein: CASSFGTDTTYEQYF. The DNA of the CDR3 is TGTGCCAGCAGCTTCGGGACAGATACAACCTACGAGCAGTACTTC. The whole variable domain, filled in from reference TRBV13 and TRBJ2-7, reads AAGVIQSPRHLIKEKRETATLKCYPIPRHDTVYWYQQGPGQDPQFLISFYEKMQSDKGSIPDRFSAQQFSDYHSELNMSSLELGDSALYFCASSFGTDTTYEQYFGPGTRLTVT.

This clone was counted once. The rearrangement links TRBV5-1 to TRBJ1-3, with TRBD1 identical over 9 bases. J gave up 0 bases and V 0 bases, and 1 base lay outside the gene matches. The germline CDR1 and CDR2 sequences are SGHRS and YFSETQ. The length of the CDR3 is 16 residues. DNA for the CDR3: TGCGCCAGCAGCTTGGGACAGGGGGTCTCTGGAAACACCATATATTTT. It codes for CASSLGQGVSGNTIYF.

The chain couples TRBV19 to TRBJ1-1, with 8 nucleotides matching TRBD1. CDR3 length: 14 amino acids. The germline V gene encodes CDR1 LNHDA and CDR2 SQIVND (reference sequence). Trimming removed 3 bases from V and 2 bases from J; junction bases left unmatched: 2. For the CDR3, the DNA is TGTGCCAGTAGTATGACAGGGGATAACACTGAAGCTTTCTTT. This sequence encodes CASSMTGDNTEAFF.

This chain connects TRBV6-1 to TRBJ2-7; 9 bases are a match to TRBD2. With 3 bases clipped from V and 5 bases from J, the junction kept 8 bases outside the gene matches. The length of the CDR3 is 15 residues. Per the germline V gene, CDR1 is MNHNS and CDR2 is SASEGT. The CDR3 spells CASSENRGGADEQYF. CDR3 nucleotides: TGTGCCAGCAGTGAGAACCGCGGGGGGGCCGACGAGCAGTACTTC.

The chain links TRBV11-2 to TRBJ2-1, with 7 bases matching TRBD1. V trimming: 2 bases; J trimming: 12 bases; junction bases outside the gene matches: 10. The length of the CDR3 is 14 residues. Germline V gene lookup returns CDR1 SGHAT and CDR2 FQNNGV. The CDR3 protein is CASSLTTGTVGQFF. The CDR3 nucleotides read TGTGCCAGCAGCTTAACAACCGGGACAGTGGGGCAGTTCTTC.